This T cell receptor beta chain emerged from a study of blood T cell repertoires in COVID-19. Clones were sequenced by immunoSEQ multiplex PCR, and TCRdb holds only the in-frame ones, with some missing. The sample records about 100,000 clones, about nine tenths being singletons. Turning to this clone: At one of its ends the junction is not consistent with the germline gene, which may arise from a read error.

Per germline, CDR1 SGHNT and CDR2 YYREEE (reference sequence). The CDR3 consists of 15 residues. The chain employs TRBV5-4 and TRBJ1-1; D may be TRBD1 (5 bases). Input material: peripheral blood. The receptor comes from a man in his forties or fifties with active COVID-19. The CDR3 DNA is TGTGCCAGCACCACTCGGGGGGTGAGGAACGCTGAAGCTTTCTTT. This translates into CASTTRGVRNAEAFF.